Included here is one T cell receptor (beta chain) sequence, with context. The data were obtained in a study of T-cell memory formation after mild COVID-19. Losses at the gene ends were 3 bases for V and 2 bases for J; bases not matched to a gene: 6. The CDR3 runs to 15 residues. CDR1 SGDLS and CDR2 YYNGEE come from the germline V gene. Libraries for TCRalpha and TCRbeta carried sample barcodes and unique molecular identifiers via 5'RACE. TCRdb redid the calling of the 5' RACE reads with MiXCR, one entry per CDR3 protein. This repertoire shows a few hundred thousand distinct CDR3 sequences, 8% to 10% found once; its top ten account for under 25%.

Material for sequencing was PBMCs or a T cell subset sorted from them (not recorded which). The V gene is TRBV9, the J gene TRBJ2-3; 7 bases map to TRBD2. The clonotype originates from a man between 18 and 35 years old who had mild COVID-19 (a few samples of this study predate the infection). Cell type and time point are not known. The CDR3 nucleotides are TGTGCCAGCAGCGCTTTGACTAGCTCCACAGATACGCAGTATTTT. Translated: CASSALTSSTDTQYF.